This T cell receptor beta chain was sequenced in a study of early T cells in non-severe SARS-CoV-2 infection (dated by TCRdb to the early 2020s). Background on the whole study: Bulk RNA from unsorted whole blood was used for TCR sequencing, so alpha and beta chains could not be paired.

This clonotype was observed a few times. The target of this receptor is not known. The sample holds no much larger clone one base away, and base qualities are not on file. As encoded in the germline V gene, CDR1 is MNHEY while CDR2 is SVGEGT. Between the V and J ends, shortened by 4 bases and 4 bases respectively, the junction contains 18 bases. Inclusive of the bounding cysteine and phenylalanine, the CDR3 is 16 residues long. The CDR3 DNA has 48 bases and is translated from base 1. What the work shows at the level of the full study, not this receptor alone: VDJdb matching was skewed toward anti-spike CD8 responses, so virus-specific expansions were likely underestimated and private and CD4 specificities were missed.

The receptor library was made with 5' RACE. The sequencing machine was a NextSeq 500. The TCR library protocol attached unique molecular identifiers to individual cDNA molecules to correct for sequencing error and PCR bias. TCR alpha and beta chains were both sequenced, and the abundances of alpha and beta sequences in each sample were closely correlated with each other. On the authors' methods: Decombinator V4 was used to annotate TCR sequences for V gene, J gene and CDR3. TCRs were defined as expanded if a significant change between any two time points was detected under a Poisson model with p below 0.0001. Abundances of TCRs were expressed as counts per million after normalisation to the total number of TCRs sequenced in each sample. TRAV1-2 paired with TRAJ12, TRAJ20 or TRAJ33 defined MAIT TCRs, while TRAV10 paired with TRAJ18 defined iNKT TCRs. A search of VDJdb, accessed on 1 November 2021, was run for TCRs annotated to CMV, EBV and SARS-CoV-2, with TCRs annotated for multiple antigens excluded. The public reads were reprocessed in TCRdb via fastp at Q25 and MiXCR, keeping in-frame beta chains. When rows share a CDR3 protein, they turn into one entry using the most common DNA and genes. The V and J calls shown here were made by TCRdb, not taken from the authors' results. The sample table shows 59,000 or so distinct CDR3 sequences, and around 12% are seen once. Over 1.1% of the sample belongs to the ten largest clones.

This was a case-control study nested in a cohort of healthcare workers in London, UK, who had nasopharyngeal swab PCR tests and blood samples taken every week. Healthcare workers were enrolled in the week of the UK lockdown, from 23 to 31 March 2020, and were followed every week for up to roughly 16 weeks. The input for sequencing was whole blood, taken at baseline. This receptor was obtained from an adult who was a healthcare worker with PCR-confirmed SARS-CoV-2 infection or an uninfected control (not recorded which). The V and J genes are TRBV6-2 or TRBV6-3 and TRBJ2-3; the D gene is perhaps TRBD1 or TRBD2, each of them matching over 7 bases. The CDR3 region reads CASSSRGGQGADTQYF. The nucleotide sequence reads TGTGCCAGCAGTTCCCGCGGGGGCCAGGGGGCAGATACGCAGTATTTT.